This T cell receptor (beta chain) is drawn from a study of T cell changes during pregnancy in multiple sclerosis. Here immunoSEQ multiplex PCR was the method, and the copy in TCRdb shows in-frame clones only, minus some. The data contain 67,000 or so clones, 85% to 95% of them singletons. Trimming took 3 bases from V and 3 from J, leaving 6 bases between them. The CDR3 totals 12 residues. Germline CDR1 and CDR2: SNHLY and FYNNEI. The sample here was CD8+ T cells from peripheral blood mononuclear cells, taken in the third trimester of pregnancy. This TCR derives from a female donor in good health, enrolled as a control in a pregnancy study. V gene TRBV2 combines with J gene TRBJ2-7; the D is unclear. The CDR3 here is CASSEWSYEQYF. DNA for the CDR3: TGTGCCAGCAGTGAGTGGAGCTACGAGCAGTACTTC.